Listed here is a single TCR beta chain. Original handling: The authors estimated nucleated cell counts from reference gene primer amplification. Sequencing used immunoSEQ multiplex PCR; TCRdb keeps in-frame clones, though not all of them. V, J and clone size reflect that table, while D and trimming were determined from the DNA. The sample consists of about 120,000 clones, over 75% of them appearing once. The data were taken from a study of blood T cell repertoires in COVID-19. Study-wide context: The United States, Italy and Spain supplied acute and convalescent COVID-19 samples. T cells, B-cell-depleted T cells, or PBMCs provided the cDNA or gDNA that served as material.

Specimen: peripheral blood. This receptor was taken from a man between 65 and 85 years old with active or convalescent COVID-19.

For the CDR3, the DNA is TGTGCCAGCAGCCTAGACACGGAGACCCAGTACTTC. This sequence encodes CASSLDTETQYF. This chain links TRBV7-2 with TRBJ2-5; no reliable D call. The ends were cut back, 5 bases at V and 5 bases at J, with 9 bases in the middle. The length of the CDR3 is 12 residues. Germline-derived CDR1 and CDR2 are SGHTA and FQGNSA. The full variable domain, with the rest looked up from reference TRBV7-2 and TRBJ2-5, is GAGVSQSPSNKVTEKGKDVELRCDPISGHTALYWYRQSLGQGLEFLIYFQGNSAPDKSGLPSDRFSAERTGGSVSTLTIQRTQQEDSAVYLCASSLDTETQYFGPGTRLLVL.